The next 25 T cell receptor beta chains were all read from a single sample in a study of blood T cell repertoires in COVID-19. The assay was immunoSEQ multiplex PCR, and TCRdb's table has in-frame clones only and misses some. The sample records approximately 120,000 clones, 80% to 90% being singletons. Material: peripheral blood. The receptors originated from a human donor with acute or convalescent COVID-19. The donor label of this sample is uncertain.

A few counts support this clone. As DNA, the CDR3 is TGTGCCAGCAGTTCAGGGGTCGGGACAACTAACTATGGCTACACCTTC. It codes for CASSSGVGTTNYGYTF. The rearrangement links TRBV28 to TRBJ1-2; maybe TRBD1 (6 bases). Per germline, CDR1 MDHEN and CDR2 SYDVKM. The CDR3 is 16 amino acids. Trimming removed 4 bases at V and 0 bases at J, with 15 bases between.

The CDR3 DNA is TGCGCCAGCAGCCAAGATAGCGCAGATACGCAGTATTTT. Its protein product is CASSQDSADTQYF. This chain links TRBV4-3 with TRBJ2-3; a possible D gene is TRBD2 (5 bases). V was pared by 0 bases and J by 4 bases, with 5 bases between. Germline lookup yields CDR1 LGHNA and CDR2 YSLEER. This CDR3 has 13 amino acids.

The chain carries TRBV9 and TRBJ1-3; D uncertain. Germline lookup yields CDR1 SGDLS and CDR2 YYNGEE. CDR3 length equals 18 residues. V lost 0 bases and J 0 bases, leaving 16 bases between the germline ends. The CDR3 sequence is CASSVAPGGKYSGNTIYF. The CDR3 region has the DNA TGTGCCAGCAGCGTAGCCCCGGGAGGTAAATACTCTGGAAACACCATATATTTT.

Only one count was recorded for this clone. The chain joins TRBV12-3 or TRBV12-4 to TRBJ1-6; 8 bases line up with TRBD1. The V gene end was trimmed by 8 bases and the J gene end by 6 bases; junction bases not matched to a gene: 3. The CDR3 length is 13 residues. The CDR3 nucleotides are TGTGCCAGCCCACAGGGGGGTAATTCACCCCTCCACTTT. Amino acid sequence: CASPQGGNSPLHF.

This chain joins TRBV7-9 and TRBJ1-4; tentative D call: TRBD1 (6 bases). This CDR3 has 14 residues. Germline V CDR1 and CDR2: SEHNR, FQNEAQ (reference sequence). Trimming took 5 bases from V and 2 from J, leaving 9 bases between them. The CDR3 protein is CASSPGATNEKLFF. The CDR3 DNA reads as TGTGCCAGCAGCCCAGGGGCTACTAATGAAAAACTGTTTTTT.

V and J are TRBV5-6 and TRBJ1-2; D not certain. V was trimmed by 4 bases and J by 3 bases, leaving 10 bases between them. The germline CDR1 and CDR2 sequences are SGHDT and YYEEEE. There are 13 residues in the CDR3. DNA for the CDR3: TGTGCCAGCAGCCCCGCCGGGGACTATGGCTACACCTTC. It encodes CASSPAGDYGYTF.

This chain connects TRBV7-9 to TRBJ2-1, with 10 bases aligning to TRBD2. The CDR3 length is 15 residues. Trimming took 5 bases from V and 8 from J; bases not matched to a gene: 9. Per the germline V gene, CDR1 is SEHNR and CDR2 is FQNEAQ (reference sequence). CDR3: CASSHSGRSWDEQFF. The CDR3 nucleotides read TGTGCCAGCAGCCATAGCGGGAGGTCATGGGATGAGCAGTTCTTC. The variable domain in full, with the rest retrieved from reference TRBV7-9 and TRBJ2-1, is DTGVSQNPRHKITKRGQNVTFRCDPISEHNRLYWYRQTLGQGPEFLTYFQNEAQLEKSRLLSDRFSAERPKGSFSTLEIQRTEQGDSAMYLCASSHSGRSWDEQFFGPGTRLTVL.

The CDR3 DNA is TGTGCCAGTCGGAGATCCGGGGAAGCCTACGAGCAGTACTTC. It codes for CASRRSGEAYEQYF. The rearrangement links TRBV19 to TRBJ2-7, with D maybe TRBD2 (5 bases). Germline V gene data show CDR1 as LNHDA and CDR2 as SQIVND (reference sequence). Deletions cut 8 bases from V and 2 bases from J, with 16 bases between. The CDR3 covers 14 residues.

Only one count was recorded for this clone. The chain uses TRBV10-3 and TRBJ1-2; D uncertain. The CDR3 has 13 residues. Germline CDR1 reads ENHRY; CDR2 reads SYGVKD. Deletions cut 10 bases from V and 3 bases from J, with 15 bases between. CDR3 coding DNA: TGTGCCACCCCCGCGGCTACCGACTATGGCTACACCTTC. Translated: CATPAATDYGYTF.

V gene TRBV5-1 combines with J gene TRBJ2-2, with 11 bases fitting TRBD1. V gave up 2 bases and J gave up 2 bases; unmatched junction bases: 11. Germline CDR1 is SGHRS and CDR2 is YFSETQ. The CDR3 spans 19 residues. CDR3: CASSLRVAGQGANTGELFF. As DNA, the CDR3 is TGCGCCAGCAGCTTACGGGTGGCCGGACAGGGGGCTAACACCGGGGAGCTGTTTTTT.

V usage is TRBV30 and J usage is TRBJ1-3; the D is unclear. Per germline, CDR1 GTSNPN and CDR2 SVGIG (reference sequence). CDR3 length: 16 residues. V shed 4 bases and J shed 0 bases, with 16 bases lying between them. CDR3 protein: CAWKAHPWASGNTIYF. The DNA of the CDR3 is TGTGCCTGGAAGGCTCATCCTTGGGCCTCTGGAAACACCATATATTTT.

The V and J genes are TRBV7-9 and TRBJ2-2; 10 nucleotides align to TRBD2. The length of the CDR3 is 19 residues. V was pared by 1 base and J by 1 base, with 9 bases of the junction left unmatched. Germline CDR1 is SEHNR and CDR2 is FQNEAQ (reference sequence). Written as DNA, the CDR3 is TGTGCCAGCAGCTTAGTTAGGACTAGCGGAGGAGGGAACACCGGGGAGCTGTTTTTT. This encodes CASSLVRTSGGGNTGELFF.

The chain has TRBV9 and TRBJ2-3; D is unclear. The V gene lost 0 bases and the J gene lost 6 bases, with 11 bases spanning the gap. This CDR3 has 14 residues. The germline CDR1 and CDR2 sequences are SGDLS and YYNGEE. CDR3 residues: CASSVVPARDTQYF. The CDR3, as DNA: TGTGCCAGCAGCGTAGTACCAGCCAGGGATACGCAGTATTTT.

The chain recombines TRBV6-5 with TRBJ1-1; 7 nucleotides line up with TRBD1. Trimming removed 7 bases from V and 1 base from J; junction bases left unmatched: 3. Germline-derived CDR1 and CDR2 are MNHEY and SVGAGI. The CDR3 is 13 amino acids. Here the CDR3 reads CASIDRANTEAFF. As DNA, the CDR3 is TGTGCCAGCATCGACAGGGCGAACACTGAAGCTTTCTTT.

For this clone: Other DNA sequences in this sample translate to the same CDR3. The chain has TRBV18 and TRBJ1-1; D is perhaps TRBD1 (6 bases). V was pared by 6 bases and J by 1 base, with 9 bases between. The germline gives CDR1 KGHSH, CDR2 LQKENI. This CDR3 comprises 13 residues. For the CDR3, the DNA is TGTGCCAGCTCTCCGGGACAGAACACTGAAGCTTTCTTT. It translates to CASSPGQNTEAFF. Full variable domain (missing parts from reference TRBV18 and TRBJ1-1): NAGVMQNPRHLVRRRGQEARLRCSPMKGHSHVYWYRQLPEEGLKFMVYLQKENIIDESGMPKERFSAEFPKEGPSILRIQQVVRGDSAAYFCASSPGQNTEAFFGQGTRLTVV.

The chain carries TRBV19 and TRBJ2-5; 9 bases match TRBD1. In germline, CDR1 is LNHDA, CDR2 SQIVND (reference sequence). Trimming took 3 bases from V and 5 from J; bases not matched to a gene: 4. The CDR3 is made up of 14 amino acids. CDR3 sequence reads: CASSIGQGSETQYF. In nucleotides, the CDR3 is TGTGCCAGTAGTATCGGACAGGGGTCGGAGACCCAGTACTTC. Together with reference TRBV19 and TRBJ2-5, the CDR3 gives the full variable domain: DGGITQSPKYLFRKEGQNVTLSCEQNLNHDAMYWYRQDPGQGLRLIYYSQIVNDFQKGDIAEGYSVSREKKESFPLTVTSAQKNPTAFYLCASSIGQGSETQYFGPGTRLLVL.

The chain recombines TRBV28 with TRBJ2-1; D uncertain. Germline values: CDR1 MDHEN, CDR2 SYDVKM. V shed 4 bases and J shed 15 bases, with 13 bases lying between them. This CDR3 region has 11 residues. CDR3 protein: CASSSLYSSFF. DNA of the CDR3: TGTGCCAGCAGTTCCCTCTATTCTTCGTTCTTC. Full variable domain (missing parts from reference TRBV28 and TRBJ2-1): DVKVTQSSRYLVKRTGEKVFLECVQDMDHENMFWYRQDPGLGLRLIYFSYDVKMKEKGDIPEGYSVSREKKERFSLILESASTNQTSMYLCASSSLYSSFFGPGTRLTVL.

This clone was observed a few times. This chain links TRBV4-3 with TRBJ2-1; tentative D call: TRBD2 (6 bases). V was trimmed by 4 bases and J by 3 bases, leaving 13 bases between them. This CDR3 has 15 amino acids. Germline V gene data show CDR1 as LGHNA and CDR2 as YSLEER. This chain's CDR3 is CASSLTRGDYNEQFF. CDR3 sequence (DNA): TGCGCCAGCAGCCTGACTAGAGGGGACTACAATGAGCAGTTCTTC.

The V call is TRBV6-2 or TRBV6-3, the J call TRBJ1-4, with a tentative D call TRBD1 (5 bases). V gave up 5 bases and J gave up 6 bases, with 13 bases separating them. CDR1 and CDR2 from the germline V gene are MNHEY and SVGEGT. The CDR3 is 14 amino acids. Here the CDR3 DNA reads TGTGCCAGCAGTCGCGGGGGGAGTGATGAAAAACTGTTTTTT. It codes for CASSRGGSDEKLFF.

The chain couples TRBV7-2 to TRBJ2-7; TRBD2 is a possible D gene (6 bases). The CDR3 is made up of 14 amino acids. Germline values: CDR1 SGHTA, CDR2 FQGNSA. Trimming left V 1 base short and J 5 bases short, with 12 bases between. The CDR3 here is CASSLVGGENEQYF. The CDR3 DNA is TGTGCCAGCAGCTTAGTCGGGGGAGAAAACGAGCAGTACTTC.

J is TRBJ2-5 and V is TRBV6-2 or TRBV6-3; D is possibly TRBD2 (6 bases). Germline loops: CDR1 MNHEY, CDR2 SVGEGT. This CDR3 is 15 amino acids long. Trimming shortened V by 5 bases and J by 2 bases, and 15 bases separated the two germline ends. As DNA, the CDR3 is TGTGCCAGCAGTAACAGAGGCGCGGGACAAGAGACCCAGTACTTC. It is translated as CASSNRGAGQETQYF.

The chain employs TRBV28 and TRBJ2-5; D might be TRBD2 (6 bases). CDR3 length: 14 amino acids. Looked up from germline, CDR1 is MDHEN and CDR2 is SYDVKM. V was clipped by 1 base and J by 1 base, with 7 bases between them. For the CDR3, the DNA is TGTGCCAGCAGTTTATCGGGGGTCCAAGAGACCCAGTACTTC. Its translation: CASSLSGVQETQYF. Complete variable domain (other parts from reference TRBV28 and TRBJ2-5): DVKVTQSSRYLVKRTGEKVFLECVQDMDHENMFWYRQDPGLGLRLIYFSYDVKMKEKGDIPEGYSVSREKKERFSLILESASTNQTSMYLCASSLSGVQETQYFGPGTRLLVL.

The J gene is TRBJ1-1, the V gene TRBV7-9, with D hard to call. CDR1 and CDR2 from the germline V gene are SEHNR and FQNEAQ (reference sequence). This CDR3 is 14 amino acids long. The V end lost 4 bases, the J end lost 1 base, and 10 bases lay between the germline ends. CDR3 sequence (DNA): TGTGCCAGCAGCTCAGGAGGGTGGAACACTGAAGCTTTCTTT. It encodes CASSSGGWNTEAFF.

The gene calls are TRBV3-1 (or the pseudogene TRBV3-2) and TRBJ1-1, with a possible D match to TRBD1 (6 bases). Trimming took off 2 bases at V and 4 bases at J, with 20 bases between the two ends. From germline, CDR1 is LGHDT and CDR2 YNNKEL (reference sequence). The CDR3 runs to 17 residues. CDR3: CASSQRSLLQGFTEAFF. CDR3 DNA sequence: TGTGCCAGCAGCCAAAGGAGTCTCCTACAGGGATTCACTGAAGCTTTCTTT.

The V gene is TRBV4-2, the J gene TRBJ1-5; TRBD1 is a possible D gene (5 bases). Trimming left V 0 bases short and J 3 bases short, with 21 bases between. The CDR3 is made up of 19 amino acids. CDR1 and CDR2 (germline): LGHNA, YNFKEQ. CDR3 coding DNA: TGTGCCAGCAGCCAAGACCCTAACGTTGGGGGAGGATTCAATCAGCCCCAGCATTTT. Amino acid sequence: CASSQDPNVGGGFNQPQHF.